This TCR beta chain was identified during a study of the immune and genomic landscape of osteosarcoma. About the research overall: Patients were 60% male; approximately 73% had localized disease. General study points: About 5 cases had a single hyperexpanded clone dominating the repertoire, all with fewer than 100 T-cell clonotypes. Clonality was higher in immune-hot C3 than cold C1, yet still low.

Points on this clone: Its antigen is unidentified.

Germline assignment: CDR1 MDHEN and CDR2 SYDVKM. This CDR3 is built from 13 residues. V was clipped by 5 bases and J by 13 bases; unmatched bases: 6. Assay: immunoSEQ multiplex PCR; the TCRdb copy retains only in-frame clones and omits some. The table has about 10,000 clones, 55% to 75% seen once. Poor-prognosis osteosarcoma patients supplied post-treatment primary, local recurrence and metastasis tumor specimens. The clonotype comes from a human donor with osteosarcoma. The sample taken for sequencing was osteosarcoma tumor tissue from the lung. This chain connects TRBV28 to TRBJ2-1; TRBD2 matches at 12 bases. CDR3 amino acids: CASSTRLAGEQFF. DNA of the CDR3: TGTGCCAGCAGTACGAGACTAGCGGGAGAACAGTTCTTC.